These 25 T cell receptor beta chains were sequenced from one sample in a study of blood T cell repertoires in COVID-19. This table comes from immunoSEQ multiplex PCR, and its TCRdb copy is limited to in-frame clones, with some not included. The sample shows around 76,000 clones, around nine tenths of them seen only once. The specimen sequenced was peripheral blood. The origin of the receptors is a man aged 55 to 70 with acute or convalescent COVID-19.

This chain uses TRBV7-6 with TRBJ2-3; TRBD2 matches 7 bases. Germline CDR1 SGHVS, CDR2 FNYEAQ. The trim removed 3 bases at V and 2 bases at J, leaving 2 bases unmatched. The CDR3 runs 14 residues. This CDR3 reads CASSLSGNTDTQYF. The CDR3 nucleotides read TGTGCCAGCAGCTTGAGCGGGAACACAGATACGCAGTATTTT.

This clone was observed once. V gene TRBV9 combines with J gene TRBJ1-3; D is undetermined. The CDR3 is 13 amino acids. CDR1 is SGDLS and CDR2 is YYNGEE in the germline V gene. Trimming took 4 bases from V and 2 from J, leaving 7 bases between them. The CDR3 sequence is CASSPPAGNTIYF. The CDR3 DNA reads TGTGCCAGCAGCCCCCCGGCTGGAAACACCATATATTTT.

This rearrangement joins TRBV7-2 to TRBJ2-3, with 7 bases identical to TRBD2. The CDR3 runs to 17 residues. The germline V gene encodes CDR1 SGHTA and CDR2 FQGNSA. The V gene end was trimmed by 1 base and the J gene end by 0 bases; junction bases not matched to a gene: 7. The CDR3 DNA follows: TGTGCCAGCAGCTTAGTTGGTGGGGGGGGTAGCACAGATACGCAGTATTTT. The encoded protein is CASSLVGGGGSTDTQYF.

This chain links TRBV11-2 with TRBJ1-4; 8 bases agree with TRBD1. The germline V gene encodes CDR1 SGHAT and CDR2 FQNNGV. The CDR3 sequence is 13 residues long. The ends lost 5 bases at V and 6 bases at J; junction bases unmatched: 2. The CDR3 is CASSQGAHEKLFF. The CDR3 nucleotides are TGTGCCAGCAGCCAGGGGGCTCATGAAAAACTGTTTTTT.

CDR3 protein: CATSRQNYGYTF. CDR3 in DNA: TGTGCCACCAGTCGACAGAACTATGGCTACACCTTC. This chain uses TRBV24-1 with TRBJ1-2; the D gene is possibly TRBD1 (5 bases). The CDR3 covers 12 residues. Trimming shortened V by 6 bases and J by 2 bases, and 6 bases separated the two germline ends. The germline gives CDR1 KGHDR, CDR2 SFDVKD.

In this sample, this clone turned up once. This sequence joins TRBV5-1 and TRBJ1-1; TRBD1 might be the D (6 bases). The V end lost 3 bases, the J end lost 1 base, and 10 bases lay between the germline ends. The CDR3 extends over 14 amino acids. Germline V gene sequence: CDR1 SGHRS, CDR2 YFSETQ. CDR3 DNA: TGCGCCAGCAGCTCGCAGACAGGGAACACTGAAGCTTTCTTT. The encoded protein is CASSSQTGNTEAFF.

Written as DNA, the CDR3 is TGTGCCAGCAGACGACAGACGACTAGCAATCAGCCCCAGCATTTT. Translated, it gives CASRRQTTSNQPQHF. This chain uses TRBV11-2 with TRBJ1-5, with D perhaps TRBD1 (5 bases). The germline V gene has CDR1 SGHAT and CDR2 FQNNGV. V was pared by 6 bases and J by 0 bases, with 12 bases between. The CDR3 length is 15 residues.

The rearrangement links TRBV2 to TRBJ1-5, with 7 bases matching TRBD1. The CDR3 extends over 13 amino acids. Losses at the gene ends were 11 bases for V and 2 bases for J; bases not matched to a gene: 6. The germline V gene encodes CDR1 SNHLY and CDR2 FYNNEI. In DNA form, the CDR3 reads TGTGCCGGTCAGGGGGAACGCAATCAGCCCCAGCATTTT. Translation: CAGQGERNQPQHF.

CDR3 nucleotides: TGTGCCAGCAGTTACGACCCGGCGACAGGGGGAGGCTACACCTTC. It translates to CASSYDPATGGGYTF. The chain carries TRBV6-6 and TRBJ1-2, with 9 bases that match TRBD1. The J segment lost 8 bases and the V segment lost 2 bases, leaving 9 bases of the junction unmatched. CDR3 length equals 15 residues. In germline, CDR1 is MNHNY, CDR2 SVGAGI (reference sequence).

The chain combines TRBV27 with TRBJ1-4; D uncertain. The germline V gene has CDR1 MNHEY and CDR2 SMNVEV (reference sequence). The length of the CDR3 is 16 residues. V was clipped by 0 bases and J by 3 bases, with 11 bases between them. CDR3: CASSLSGAGSNEKLFF. CDR3 sequence (DNA): TGTGCCAGCAGTTTATCGGGTGCAGGCTCTAATGAAAAACTGTTTTTT.

The chain joins TRBV7-3 to TRBJ1-2, with 7 bases matching TRBD1. The CDR3 is 14 amino acids. The germline V gene encodes CDR1 SGHTA and CDR2 FQGTGA. V lost 3 bases and J lost 8; bases outside the gene matches: 9. CDR3 nucleotides: TGTGCCAGCAGCTTGAAGGGGGCGCCGGACGGCTACACCTTC. Its translation is CASSLKGAPDGYTF.

The V and J genes are TRBV5-1 and TRBJ1-1; no clear D gene. V was cut by 4 bases and J by 1 base, with 8 bases left in between. Germline V gene data show CDR1 as SGHRS and CDR2 as YFSETQ. CDR3 size: 13 residues. In DNA, the CDR3 is TGCGCCAGCAGCCGCGTCCCGAACACTGAAGCTTTCTTT. It yields the protein CASSRVPNTEAFF. Supplemented by reference TRBV5-1 and TRBJ1-1, the full variable domain reads KAGVTQTPRYLIKTRGQQVTLSCSPISGHRSVSWYQQTPGQGLQFLFEYFSETQRNKGNFPGRFSGRQFSNSRSEMNVSTLELGDSALYLCASSRVPNTEAFFGQGTRLTVV.

The chain links TRBV3-1 (or the pseudogene TRBV3-2) to TRBJ1-2, with TRBD1 matching 10 bases. The V segment lost 2 bases and the J segment 7 bases; nucleotides outside the gene matches: 4. The CDR3 length is 14 residues. The V gene's germline CDR1 is LGHDT and CDR2 YNNKEL (reference sequence). CDR3 DNA: TGTGCCAGCAGCCAAAACGGGGACAGGGGTGGCTACACCTTC. Encoded protein: CASSQNGDRGGYTF.

The chain recombines TRBV24-1 with TRBJ2-1; 7 bases match TRBD1. With 6 bases clipped from V and 8 bases from J, the junction kept 6 bases outside the gene matches. The CDR3 length is 13 residues. Germline CDR1 reads KGHDR; CDR2 reads SFDVKD. The CDR3 DNA is TGTGCCACCAGTCGACAGGGTCGGGATGAGCAGTTCTTC. This translates into CATSRQGRDEQFF.

The V call is TRBV4-2, the J call TRBJ1-1, with D possibly matching TRBD1 (5 bases). This CDR3 comprises 15 residues. The germline V gene encodes CDR1 LGHNA and CDR2 YNFKEQ. V lost 0 bases, J lost 3 bases, and 11 bases lay in between. CDR3 coding DNA: TGTGCCAGCAGCCAAGATTGGCAGGGATACACTGAAGCTTTCTTT. This sequence encodes CASSQDWQGYTEAFF.

The gene calls are TRBV24-1 and TRBJ2-1; weak D call: TRBD2 (6 bases). Germline CDR1 is KGHDR and CDR2 is SFDVKD. This CDR3 region has 17 residues. Trimming removed 0 bases at V and 1 base at J, with 12 bases between. CDR3 DNA sequence: TGTGCCACCAGTGATTTGCGGGCCGGGAGTTCCTACAATGAGCAGTTCTTC. Translating it yields CATSDLRAGSSYNEQFF.

The genes are TRBV7-8 and TRBJ2-1; a possible D gene is TRBD2 (7 bases). CDR1 is SGHVS and CDR2 is FQNEAQ in the germline V gene. V was shortened by 2 bases and J by 4 bases, with 12 bases between the two germline ends. The CDR3 is 15 amino acids. The CDR3 is CASSLREGGYNEQFF. CDR3 DNA sequence: TGTGCCAGCAGCTTAAGGGAGGGGGGGTACAATGAGCAGTTCTTC.

The chain couples TRBV29-1 to TRBJ2-7; 11 bases are a match to TRBD2. After removal of 4 bases from V and 6 bases from J, the junction contained 5 bases not matched to a gene. The CDR3 totals 13 residues. Germline lookup yields CDR1 SQVTM and CDR2 ANQGSEA. CDR3: CSVGLAGRLEQYF. The CDR3 DNA follows: TGCAGCGTTGGACTAGCGGGACGGCTCGAGCAGTACTTC.

The V and J genes are TRBV2 and TRBJ1-6; weak D call: TRBD1 (5 bases). The germline V gene encodes CDR1 SNHLY and CDR2 FYNNEI. The CDR3 is 13 residues long. Trimming cost V 5 bases and J 10 bases, with 12 bases left between them. CDR3 in amino acids: CASSRGIESPLHF. CDR3 sequence (DNA): TGTGCCAGCAGTAGGGGAATAGAGTCACCCCTCCACTTT.

The V gene is TRBV3-1 (or the pseudogene TRBV3-2), the J gene TRBJ2-1; 9 bases map to TRBD2. CDR1 LGHDT and CDR2 YNNKEL come from the germline V gene (reference sequence). The CDR3 spans 16 residues. After removal of 0 bases from V and 3 bases from J, the junction contained 3 bases not matched to a gene. CDR3 loop: CASSQELAGYYNEQFF. CDR3 nucleotide sequence: TGTGCCAGCAGCCAAGAACTAGCGGGTTACTACAATGAGCAGTTCTTC.

The chain has TRBV5-4 and TRBJ1-1; the D gene is possibly TRBD1 (5 bases). There are 16 residues in the CDR3. CDR1 SGHNT and CDR2 YYREEE come from the germline V gene (reference sequence). The V end was cut by 2 bases, the J end by 1 base, with 15 bases between. In DNA, the CDR3 is TGTGCCAGCAGCTTTAGGGGATCCCGCCAGAACACTGAAGCTTTCTTT. It specifies CASSFRGSRQNTEAFF.

This clone has only one observation. CDR3 sequence: CASSFLTGGRADTQYF. The CDR3, as DNA: TGTGCCAGCAGCTTCCTGACGGGGGGGCGGGCAGATACGCAGTATTTT. This sequence joins TRBV7-8 and TRBJ2-3, with 8 nucleotides matching TRBD2. Germline CDR1 is SGHVS and CDR2 is FQNEAQ. V trimming: 3 bases; J trimming: 4 bases; junction bases outside the gene matches: 9. The CDR3 length is 16 residues.

The chain links TRBV5-1 to TRBJ1-2; D uncertain. CDR1 and CDR2 from the germline V gene are SGHRS and YFSETQ. Trimming removed 0 bases from V and 2 bases from J, with 14 bases in between. CDR3 length equals 16 residues. CDR3 sequence: CASSLAEVRSNYGYTF. The CDR3 coding sequence is TGCGCCAGCAGCTTGGCTGAAGTGCGTTCCAACTATGGCTACACCTTC.

The chain recombines TRBV7-9 with TRBJ2-7; 8 bases are shared with TRBD1. Germline V lookup: CDR1 SEHNR, CDR2 FQNEAQ (reference sequence). The V and J ends lost 5 bases and 2 bases, in that order; junction bases with no gene match: 5. The CDR3 has 14 residues. CDR3 sequence: CASSPRQGTYEQYF. The CDR3 region has the DNA TGTGCCAGCAGCCCCAGACAGGGGACCTACGAGCAGTACTTC.

The CDR3 protein is CASSQGTGRNQPQHF. In DNA, the CDR3 is TGTGCCAGCAGCCAAGGGACAGGCCGCAATCAGCCCCAGCATTTT. J is TRBJ1-5 and V is TRBV11-1, with 8 nucleotides matching TRBD1. CDR1 and CDR2 from the germline V gene are SGHAT and FQDESV (reference sequence). Trimming at V came to 5 bases and at J to 2 bases, leaving 5 bases not matched to a gene. The length of the CDR3 is 15 residues.